A single sample gave rise to the 20 T cell receptor beta chains below, sequenced in a study of T cell responses to AZD1222 COVID-19 vaccine. TCRdb's copy holds only in-frame clones and misses some; the assay was immunoSEQ multiplex PCR. This table has 100,000 to 150,000 clones, about 85% appearing once. Material: peripheral blood, obtained on day 0 of AZD1222 vaccination. Every receptor here comes from an adult in good health.

This chain uses TRBV27 with TRBJ1-4; D is unclear. Germline-derived CDR1 and CDR2 are MNHEY and SMNVEV (reference sequence). Trimming left V 0 bases short and J 5 bases short, with 16 bases between. This CDR3 has 17 amino acids. CDR3 nucleotides: TGTGCCAGCAGTTTATCGTGGAGAGGCCGACCGAATGAAAAACTGTTTTTT. Translated, it gives CASSLSWRGRPNEKLFF.

The DNA for the CDR3 is TGCGCCAGCAGCCAACGGACAGGGGGCCTTGAGGATGGCTACACCTTC. As protein: CASSQRTGGLEDGYTF. The chain employs TRBV4-1 and TRBJ1-2, with 11 bases matching TRBD1. Looked up from germline, CDR1 is MGHRA and CDR2 is YSYEKL. CDR3 length: 16 residues. The ends lost 2 bases at V and 6 bases at J; junction bases unmatched: 8.

V gene TRBV10-3 combines with J gene TRBJ2-7, with 15 bases that match TRBD2. From germline, CDR1 is ENHRY and CDR2 SYGVKD. The CDR3 extends over 17 amino acids. Losses at the gene ends were 7 bases for V and 6 bases for J; bases not matched to a gene: 13. Written as DNA, the CDR3 is TGTGCCATCAAAAGGACTAGCGGGGGGGCCTTGGGAGGCGAGCAGTACTTC. Residues: CAIKRTSGGALGGEQYF.

The chain recombines TRBV12-5 with TRBJ2-1; possibly TRBD1 for D (5 bases). The CDR3 totals 13 residues. The germline V gene encodes CDR1 LGHNT and CDR2 FRNRAP. Trimming shortened V by 5 bases and J by 6 bases, and 11 bases separated the two germline ends. Here the CDR3 reads CASGTGLVNEQFF. CDR3 bases: TGTGCTAGTGGTACAGGTTTGGTCAATGAGCAGTTCTTC. The full variable domain, with the rest looked up from reference TRBV12-5 and TRBJ2-1, is DARVTQTPRHKVTEMGQEVTMRCQPILGHNTVFWYRQTMMQGLELLAYFRNRAPLDDSGMPKDRFSAEMPDATLATLKIQPSEPRDSAVYFCASGTGLVNEQFFGPGTRLTVL.

The V call is TRBV3-1 (or the pseudogene TRBV3-2), the J call TRBJ1-6, with a tentative D call TRBD1 (5 bases). V was shortened by 4 bases and J by 5 bases, with 9 bases between the two germline ends. This CDR3 has 14 residues. CDR1 LGHDT and CDR2 YNNKEL come from the germline V gene (reference sequence). DNA of the CDR3: TGTGCCAGCAGCCGTCGACAGCATAATTCACCCCTCCACTTT. Translating it yields CASSRRQHNSPLHF.

The DNA of the CDR3 is TGCGCCAGCAGCCCGGGGACTAGCGGGGGGCAGAACACCGGGGAGCTGTTTTTT. Translation: CASSPGTSGGQNTGELFF. This chain uses TRBV5-1 with TRBJ2-2, with 15 positions matching TRBD2. Trimming took 4 bases from V and 1 from J; bases not matched to a gene: 5. Germline-derived CDR1 and CDR2 are SGHRS and YFSETQ. CDR3 length: 18 residues.

This clone was detected only once. V and J are TRBV29-1 and TRBJ1-2, with 7 bases matching TRBD1. The ends lost 7 bases at V and 3 bases at J; junction bases unmatched: 5. The length of the CDR3 is 12 residues. Germline lookup yields CDR1 SQVTM and CDR2 ANQGSEA. CDR3 in DNA: TGCAGCGCCCGGACAGGTTACTATGGCTACACCTTC. It specifies CSARTGYYGYTF.

CDR3 residues: CASSSGTANNEQFF. The CDR3 coding sequence is TGTGCCAGCAGCTCAGGGACTGCTAACAATGAGCAGTTCTTC. V gene TRBV7-2 combines with J gene TRBJ2-1; weak D call: TRBD2 (6 bases). V lost 4 bases, J lost 5 bases, and 12 bases lay in between. CDR1 is SGHTA and CDR2 is FQGNSA in the germline V gene. CDR3 length: 14 residues.

This clone was counted once. V and J are TRBV6-5 and TRBJ1-3; D gene unclear. CDR1 and CDR2 (germline): MNHEY, SVGAGI. This CDR3 is 14 amino acids long. Between the trimmed V and J ends, which lost 2 bases and 3 bases, there was a span of 8 bases. The CDR3 loop reads CASSYGRIGNTIYF. The DNA for the CDR3 is TGTGCCAGCAGTTACGGGCGAATTGGAAACACCATATATTTT.

The rearrangement joins TRBV2 to TRBJ1-6, with D possibly matching TRBD1 (5 bases). V was shortened by 6 bases and J by 7 bases, with 13 bases between the two germline ends. The CDR3 has 14 residues. Per the germline V gene, CDR1 is SNHLY and CDR2 is FYNNEI. This CDR3 is CASSARALNSPLHF. The CDR3 DNA reads TGTGCCAGCAGCGCCAGGGCTCTCAATTCACCCCTCCACTTT.

The chain uses TRBV5-5 and TRBJ1-1; D not resolved. This CDR3 has 15 amino acids. Germline V gene data show CDR1 as SGHKS and CDR2 as YYEKEE (reference sequence). Trimming removed 5 bases from V and 0 bases from J, with 14 bases in between. CDR3: CASRYGPGMNTEAFF. The CDR3 DNA sequence: TGTGCCAGCAGGTATGGCCCAGGAATGAACACTGAAGCTTTCTTT.

The chain links TRBV24-1 to TRBJ2-1; no clear D. Trimming removed 3 bases from V and 5 bases from J, with 16 bases in between. CDR3 length equals 16 residues. Germline values: CDR1 KGHDR, CDR2 SFDVKD. The DNA of the CDR3 is TGTGCCACCAGTGATGGCAGTCTCGGAACTAACAATGAGCAGTTCTTC. This translates into CATSDGSLGTNNEQFF.

This clone was counted a few times. The chain is built from TRBV10-3 and TRBJ2-2; possibly TRBD1 for D (5 bases). Trimming removed 1 base at V and 0 bases at J, with 9 bases between. This CDR3 is 16 amino acids long. CDR1 and CDR2 (germline): ENHRY, SYGVKD. In nucleotides, the CDR3 is TGTGCCATCAGTGAGTGGGGCAATGCGAACACCGGGGAGCTGTTTTTT. Protein sequence: CAISEWGNANTGELFF.

The CDR3 DNA follows: TGTGCCAGCAGCACCCAGGTCTTGGAAAAACTGTTTTTT. Its protein is CASSTQVLEKLFF. The rearrangement joins TRBV11-2 to TRBJ1-4; no clear D. CDR1 is SGHAT, CDR2 FQNNGV, per germline. CDR3 length equals 13 residues. Trimming left V 5 bases short and J 8 bases short, with 12 bases between.

CDR3: CASRRTTEAFF. The CDR3 DNA sequence: TGTGCCAGCAGGAGAACGACTGAAGCTTTCTTT. The chain uses TRBV7-2 and TRBJ1-1; D gene ambiguous. The V gene's germline CDR1 is SGHTA and CDR2 FQGNSA. The germline V and J ends were trimmed by 6 bases and 5 bases, with 7 bases remaining between them. The CDR3 has 11 amino acids.

The V gene is TRBV2, the J gene TRBJ1-2; D might be TRBD1 (5 bases). Trimming cost V 3 bases and J 0 bases, with 5 bases left between them. The CDR3 contains 13 residues. Per germline, CDR1 SNHLY and CDR2 FYNNEI. CDR3 residues: CASSEGPNYGYTF. The DNA for the CDR3 is TGTGCCAGCAGTGAGGGACCTAACTATGGCTACACCTTC.

The chain joins TRBV10-3 to TRBJ1-1, with D perhaps TRBD1 (6 bases). The V end lost 7 bases, the J end lost 6 bases, and 18 bases lay between the germline ends. The germline gives CDR1 ENHRY, CDR2 SYGVKD. The CDR3 consists of 14 residues. For the CDR3, the DNA is TGTGCCATCAACCAGAGGACGGACAGCTCTGAAGCTTTCTTT. Its protein is CAINQRTDSSEAFF.

This clone was recorded only once. This chain connects TRBV28 to TRBJ2-7; 8 nucleotides match TRBD2. Trimming at V came to 2 bases and at J to 2 bases, leaving 2 bases not matched to a gene. The germline V gene has CDR1 MDHEN and CDR2 SYDVKM. The CDR3 loop spans 14 amino acids. In DNA, the CDR3 is TGTGCCAGCAGTTTAACGCGGGGGGCCTACGAGCAGTACTTC. This codes for CASSLTRGAYEQYF.

The rearrangement links TRBV6-5 to TRBJ2-7; D may match TRBD1 or TRBD2 (5 bases each). Germline CDR1 is MNHEY and CDR2 is SVGAGI. The CDR3 has 14 amino acids. V shed 4 bases and J shed 0 bases, with 10 bases lying between them. CDR3 region: CASSFRDRSYEQYF. The CDR3 bases are TGTGCCAGCAGTTTCCGGGACCGCTCCTACGAGCAGTACTTC.

The rearrangement links TRBV14 to TRBJ1-2, with D unresolved. CDR1 is SGHDN and CDR2 is FVKESK in the germline V gene. The CDR3 spans 13 residues. Trimming pared 4 bases from V and 8 bases from J, leaving 14 bases between. The CDR3 coding sequence is TGTGCCAGCAGCCCATATAGCAACGGAGGCTACACCTTC. Translation gives CASSPYSNGGYTF.